This is a list of T cell receptor beta chains from one sample in a study of glioma-infiltrating T cells after dendritic cell vaccination. Only in-frame clones appear in the TCRdb table, and some are missing; sequencing was by immunoSEQ multiplex PCR. The sample holds tens of thousands of clones, approximately 80% seen once. The input for sequencing was blood, taken before dendritic cell vaccination. The origin of the receptors is a human donor with glioblastoma. Both conserved end residues are part of each CDR3. A D gene is named only where the DNA matches it firmly. Part of the rows lack a size; the others show once, few, many or a class for expanded clones.

size	D	length	V	J	CDR3	DNA
NA	TRBD2	17	TRBV2	TRBJ2-2	CASKKLAGGLGTGELFF	TGTGCCAGCAAGAAACTAGCGGGGGGGCTGGGCACCGGGGAGCTGTTTTTT
NA	NA	15	TRBV6-5	TRBJ1-6	CASSYSGEGNSPLHF	TGTGCCAGCAGTTACTCGGGGGAGGGTAATTCACCCCTCCACTTT
NA	TRBD1	15	TRBV11-2	TRBJ1-3	CASSRQGLGGNTIYF	TGTGCCAGCAGCCGACAGGGGTTAGGGGGAAACACCATATATTTT
NA	NA	11	TRBV6-5	TRBJ2-1	CASSQDYKQFF	TGTGCCAGCAGTCAGGACTACAAGCAGTTCTTC
once	TRBD1	11	TRBV19	TRBJ1-1	CASSDREQAFF	TGTGCCAGTAGCGACAGGGAGCAAGCTTTCTTT
NA	TRBD1	16	TRBV18	TRBJ1-4	CASSRTGKWTNEKLFF	TGTGCCAGCTCACGGACAGGGAAGTGGACTAATGAAAAACTGTTTTTT
NA	TRBD2	17	TRBV7-9	TRBJ2-5	CASSFLSGTSGQETQYF	TGTGCCAGCAGCTTTCTCTCCGGGACTAGCGGACAAGAGACCCAGTACTTC
NA	NA	11	TRBV19	TRBJ1-1	CASQSPGEAFF	TGTGCCAGCCAGTCCCCAGGGGAAGCTTTCTTT
few	NA	14	TRBV5-4	TRBJ1-1	CASSLDRANTEAFF	TGTGCCAGCAGCTTGGACAGGGCGAACACTGAAGCTTTCTTT
NA	TRBD2	22	TRBV4-1	TRBJ2-4	CASSQGYNTEPRTSGNKNIQYF	TGCGCCAGCAGCCAAGGTTACAACACCGAACCTAGGACTAGCGGAAATAAAAACATTCAGTACTTC
NA	TRBD1	17	TRBV10-3	TRBJ1-2	CAISFPGTGGANYGYTF	TGTGCCATCAGCTTTCCCGGGACAGGGGGAGCTAACTATGGCTACACCTTC
NA	TRBD1	16	TRBV23-1	TRBJ1-5	CASSHRGTGKHQPQHF	TGCGCCAGCAGTCACCGTGGGACAGGGAAGCATCAGCCCCAGCATTTT
once	TRBD2	14	TRBV10-3	TRBJ2-1	CATTSVGSYNEQFF	TGTGCCACGACTAGCGTCGGCTCCTACAATGAGCAGTTCTTC
NA	NA	15	TRBV5-6	TRBJ2-1	CASSLGGFSYNEQFF	TGTGCCAGCAGCTTGGGCGGGTTCTCCTACAATGAGCAGTTCTTC
NA	NA	13	TRBV2	TRBJ1-3	CASSPRRGNTIYF	TGTGCCAGCAGTCCCCGGAGGGGAAACACCATATATTTT
NA	TRBD1	15	TRBV7-9	TRBJ2-7	CASSDIRDRKYEQYF	TGTGCCAGCAGCGATATCCGGGACAGAAAGTACGAGCAGTACTTC
NA	NA	15	TRBV7-9	TRBJ1-3	CASSSGQSSGNTIYF	TGTGCCAGCAGCTCCGGACAGAGCTCTGGAAACACCATATATTTT
few	TRBD1	15	TRBV4-1	TRBJ1-2	CASSHSRQGAYGYTF	TGCGCCAGCAGCCACAGTAGACAGGGGGCCTATGGCTACACCTTC
NA	TRBD1	16	TRBV5-5	TRBJ1-5	CASSRDSRRDNQPQHF	TGTGCCAGCAGTCGGGACAGCCGGAGGGACAATCAGCCCCAGCATTTT
NA	NA	14	TRBV28	TRBJ2-2	CASSILSRFGELFF	TGTGCCAGCAGCATCCTATCTAGATTCGGGGAGCTGTTTTTT
NA	TRBD1	15	TRBV19	TRBJ1-6	CASSAGTGLFSPLHF	TGTGCCAGTAGCGCGGGGACAGGACTATTTTCACCCCTCCACTTT
NA	TRBD2	16	TRBV11-2	TRBJ2-7	CASSLKGSSGGYEQYF	TGTGCCAGCAGCCTTAAGGGATCTAGCGGGGGCTACGAGCAGTACTTC
NA	NA	14	TRBV28	TRBJ1-1	CASSPGHQNTEAFF	TGTGCCAGCAGTCCCGGACATCAGAACACTGAAGCTTTCTTT
NA	TRBD1	15	TRBV6-6	TRBJ1-2	CASSFGTGGLYGYTF	TGTGCCAGCAGCTTCGGGACAGGGGGTTTGTATGGCTACACCTTC
NA	NA	16	TRBV6-5	TRBJ1-2	CASSYFSRGELYGYTF	TGTGCCAGCAGTTACTTCTCCCGGGGTGAGCTATATGGCTACACCTTC
NA	NA	17	TRBV5-4	TRBJ2-3	CASSLNGQGLDTDTQYF	TGTGCCAGCAGCTTGAATGGGCAGGGCCTCGACACAGATACGCAGTATTTT
NA	NA	15	TRBV7-6	TRBJ2-3	CASSLVGGSRDTQYF	TGTGCCAGCAGCTTAGTTGGGGGGTCACGGGATACGCAGTATTTT
NA	NA	14	TRBV19	TRBJ2-2	CASIGSANTGELFF	TGTGCCAGTATTGGCAGCGCGAACACCGGGGAGCTGTTTTTT
NA	TRBD1	13	TRBV5-1	TRBJ1-2	CASSLVPGGGYTF	TGCGCCAGCAGCTTGGTCCCAGGGGGTGGCTACACCTTC
NA	NA	14	TRBV25-1	TRBJ1-2	CASMAGGMEQGYTF	TGTGCCAGCATGGCTGGGGGGATGGAACAAGGCTACACCTTC
NA	NA	14	TRBV27	TRBJ2-1	CASSGLLTYNEQFF	TGTGCCAGCAGTGGACTTCTGACATACAATGAGCAGTTCTTC
once	NA	13	TRBV2	TRBJ2-1	CASNGLSYNEQFF	TGTGCCAGCAATGGGCTCTCCTACAATGAGCAGTTCTTC
NA	NA	15	TRBV5-1	TRBJ2-5	CASSLAGTRGETQYF	TGCGCCAGCAGCTTGGCAGGTACCAGGGGAGAGACCCAGTACTTC
NA	NA	17	TRBV27	TRBJ1-1	CASSPSGHRSMNTEAFF	TGTGCCAGCAGTCCATCGGGACATCGGTCCATGAACACTGAAGCTTTCTTT
NA	NA	15	TRBV19	TRBJ2-5	CASTSGGRGQETQYF	TGTGCCAGTACCAGTGGGGGGAGGGGGCAAGAGACCCAGTACTTC
NA	TRBD1	16	TRBV7-9	TRBJ1-5	CASSSSDREFNQPQHF	TGTGCCAGCAGCTCAAGCGACAGGGAGTTCAATCAGCCCCAGCATTTT
NA	NA	14	TRBV6-5	TRBJ1-1	CASSGRGVNTEAFF	TGTGCCAGCAGTGGCCGGGGGGTGAACACTGAAGCTTTCTTT